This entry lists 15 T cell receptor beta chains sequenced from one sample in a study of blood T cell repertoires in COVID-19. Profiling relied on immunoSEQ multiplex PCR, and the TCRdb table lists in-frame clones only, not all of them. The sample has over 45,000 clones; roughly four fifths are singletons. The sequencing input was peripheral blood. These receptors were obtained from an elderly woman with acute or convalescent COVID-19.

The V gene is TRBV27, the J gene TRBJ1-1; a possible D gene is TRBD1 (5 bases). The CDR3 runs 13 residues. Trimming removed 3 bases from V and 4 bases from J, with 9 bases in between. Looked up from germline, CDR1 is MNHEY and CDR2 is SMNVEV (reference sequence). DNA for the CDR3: TGTGCCAGCAGTTTTGGGGGAGGCACTGAAGCTTTCTTT. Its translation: CASSFGGGTEAFF.

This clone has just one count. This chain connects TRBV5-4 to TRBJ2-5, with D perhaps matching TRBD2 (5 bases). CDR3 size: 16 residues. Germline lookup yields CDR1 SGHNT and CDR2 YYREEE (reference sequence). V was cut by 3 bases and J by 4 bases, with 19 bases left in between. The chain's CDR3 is CASSSKFSARGETQYF. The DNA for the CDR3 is TGTGCCAGCAGCTCAAAATTTTCGGCCCGGGGAGAGACCCAGTACTTC.

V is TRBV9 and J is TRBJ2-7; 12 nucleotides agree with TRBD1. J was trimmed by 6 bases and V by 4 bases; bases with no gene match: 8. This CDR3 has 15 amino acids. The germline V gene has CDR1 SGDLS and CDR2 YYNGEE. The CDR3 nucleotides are TGTGCCAGCAGCCGGGAGGGGACAGGGGGCGGCGAGCAGTACTTC. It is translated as CASSREGTGGGEQYF.

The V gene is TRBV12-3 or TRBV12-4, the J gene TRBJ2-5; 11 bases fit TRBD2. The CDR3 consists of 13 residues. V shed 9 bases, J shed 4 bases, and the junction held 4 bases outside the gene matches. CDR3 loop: CASDSGGGETQYF. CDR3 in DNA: TGTGCCAGTGATAGCGGGGGGGGAGAGACCCAGTACTTC.

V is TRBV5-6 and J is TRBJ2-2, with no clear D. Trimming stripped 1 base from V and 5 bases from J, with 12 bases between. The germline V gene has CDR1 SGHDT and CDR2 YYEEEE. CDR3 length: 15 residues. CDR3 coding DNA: TGTGCCAGCAGCTTGCCGGGTTTATGGACCGGGGAGCTGTTTTTT. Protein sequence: CASSLPGLWTGELFF.

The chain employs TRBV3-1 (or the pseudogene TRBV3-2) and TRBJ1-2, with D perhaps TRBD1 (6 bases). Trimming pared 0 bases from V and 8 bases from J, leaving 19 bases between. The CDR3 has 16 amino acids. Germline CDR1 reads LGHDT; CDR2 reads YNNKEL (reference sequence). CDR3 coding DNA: TGTGCCAGCAGCCAAGACGGCAGGGGCATCACGCGAGGCTACACCTTC. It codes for CASSQDGRGITRGYTF.

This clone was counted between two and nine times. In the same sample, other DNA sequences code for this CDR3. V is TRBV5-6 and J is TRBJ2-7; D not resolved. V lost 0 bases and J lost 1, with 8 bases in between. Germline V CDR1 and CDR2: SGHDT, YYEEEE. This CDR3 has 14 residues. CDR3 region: CASSLGGSSYEQYF. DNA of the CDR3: TGTGCCAGCAGCTTGGGCGGCAGTTCCTACGAGCAGTACTTC.

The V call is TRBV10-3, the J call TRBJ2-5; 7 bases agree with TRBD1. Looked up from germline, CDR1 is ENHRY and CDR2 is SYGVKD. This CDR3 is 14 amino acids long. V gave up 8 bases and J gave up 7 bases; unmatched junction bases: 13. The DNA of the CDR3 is TGTGCCATCGCCGGGACAGTGGGAGTTGGGACCCAGTACTTC. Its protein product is CAIAGTVGVGTQYF.

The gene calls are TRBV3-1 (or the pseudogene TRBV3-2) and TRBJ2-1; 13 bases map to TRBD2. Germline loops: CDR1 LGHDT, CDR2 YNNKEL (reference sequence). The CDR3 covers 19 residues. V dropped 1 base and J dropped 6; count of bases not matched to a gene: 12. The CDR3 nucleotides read TGTGCCAGCAGCCAAGCCGGAGCGTGGCGGACTAGCGGGAGCAATGAGCAGTTCTTC. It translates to CASSQAGAWRTSGSNEQFF.

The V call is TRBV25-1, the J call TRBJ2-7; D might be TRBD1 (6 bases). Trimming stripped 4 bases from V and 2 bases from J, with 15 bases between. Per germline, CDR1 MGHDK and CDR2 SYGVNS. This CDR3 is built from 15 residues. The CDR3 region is CASSATTGKPYEQYF. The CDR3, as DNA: TGTGCCAGCAGTGCCACCACAGGGAAACCCTACGAGCAGTACTTC.

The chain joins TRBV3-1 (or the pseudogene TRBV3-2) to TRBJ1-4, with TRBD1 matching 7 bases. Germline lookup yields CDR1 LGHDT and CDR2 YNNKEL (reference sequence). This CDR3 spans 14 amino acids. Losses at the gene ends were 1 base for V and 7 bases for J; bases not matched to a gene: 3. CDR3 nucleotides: TGTGCCAGCAGCCAAGCAACAGGGGTTGAAAAACTGTTTTTT. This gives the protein CASSQATGVEKLFF.

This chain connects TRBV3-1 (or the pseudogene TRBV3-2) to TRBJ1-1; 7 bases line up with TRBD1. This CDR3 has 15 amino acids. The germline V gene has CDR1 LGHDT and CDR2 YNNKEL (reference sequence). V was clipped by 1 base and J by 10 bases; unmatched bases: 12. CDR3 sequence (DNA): TGTGCCAGCAGCCAAGGAACCCTGGACAGGTATGGAGCTTTCTTT. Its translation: CASSQGTLDRYGAFF.

In DNA form, the CDR3 reads TGCGCCAGCAGCTTTGAGGCGGGAAGGGGCACTGAAGCTTTCTTT. Protein product: CASSFEAGRGTEAFF. This chain uses TRBV5-1 with TRBJ1-1; tentatively, D is TRBD1 (5 bases). The CDR3 runs to 15 residues. The germline CDR1 and CDR2 sequences are SGHRS and YFSETQ. V dropped 2 bases and J dropped 4 bases, with 15 bases sitting between them.

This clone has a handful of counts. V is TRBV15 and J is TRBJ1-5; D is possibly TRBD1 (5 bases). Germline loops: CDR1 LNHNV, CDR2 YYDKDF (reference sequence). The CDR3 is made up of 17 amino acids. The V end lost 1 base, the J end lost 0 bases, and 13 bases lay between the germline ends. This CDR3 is CATSRAQGGSSNQPQHF. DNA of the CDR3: TGTGCCACCAGCAGAGCGCAGGGAGGATCTAGCAATCAGCCCCAGCATTTT.

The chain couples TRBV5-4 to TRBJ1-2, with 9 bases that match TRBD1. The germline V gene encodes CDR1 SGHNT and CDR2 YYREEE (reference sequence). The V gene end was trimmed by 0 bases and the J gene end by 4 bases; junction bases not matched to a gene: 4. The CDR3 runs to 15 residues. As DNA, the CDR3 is TGTGCCAGCAGCTTGGAAGGGACAGGGTCCTATGGCTACACCTTC. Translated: CASSLEGTGSYGYTF.